This T cell receptor beta chain was sequenced during a study of blood T cell repertoires in COVID-19. The data were produced by immunoSEQ multiplex PCR, yet TCRdb's version contains in-frame clones alone and is incomplete. This repertoire shows over 250,000 clones, approximately 83% found once; its top ten account for about 11%. The CDR3 extends over 13 amino acids. Trimming took off 10 bases at V and 5 bases at J, with 17 bases between the two ends. CDR1 ENHRY and CDR2 SYGVKD come from the germline V gene. The material sequenced was peripheral blood. The chain couples TRBV10-3 to TRBJ1-1; possibly TRBD1 for D (6 bases). The clonotype originates from a woman in her 70s with acute or convalescent COVID-19. The CDR3 bases are TGTGCCAGCACAGGGACGGAAGGTACTGAAGCTTTCTTT. Translation gives CASTGTEGTEAFF.